The rows below give T cell receptor beta chains drawn from one sample of a study of blood T cell repertoires in COVID-19. Repertoires were generated with immunoSEQ multiplex PCR, while TCRdb's copy carries only in-frame clones and drops some. Found here are about 70,000 clones, 86% of them singletons; the top ten hold approximately 15%. The sequencing sample was made of peripheral blood. These receptors were taken from a man aged 35 to 55 with COVID-19, enrolled during active disease. CDR3s include the opening cysteine and the closing phenylalanine or tryptophan. A D gene is named only where the DNA matches it firmly. The size of a clone is reported for some rows only, either as once, few or many, or as a class for expanded clones.

v_call: TRBV5-4
d_call: TRBD2
clone_size: .
j_call: TRBJ2-3
cdr3_nt: TGTGCCAGCAGTAAGAGAGCGGGAAGCACAGATACGCAGTATTTT
cdr3_aa: CASSKRAGSTDTQYF

v_call: TRBV28
d_call: TRBD1
clone_size: .
j_call: TRBJ1-6
cdr3_nt: TGTGCCAGCAGTAGACAGGGGCCAAATTCACCCCTCCACTTT
cdr3_aa: CASSRQGPNSPLHF

v_call: TRBV19
d_call: .
clone_size: .
j_call: TRBJ2-1
cdr3_nt: TGTGCCAGTAGTATAGTCGGACAGCCTGGGGATGAGCAGTTCTTC
cdr3_aa: CASSIVGQPGDEQFF

v_call: TRBV7-2
d_call: TRBD1
clone_size: .
j_call: TRBJ2-1
cdr3_nt: TGTGCCAGCAGCTTAGTGGGACAGTTGTACAATGAGCAGTTCTTC
cdr3_aa: CASSLVGQLYNEQFF

v_call: TRBV30
d_call: .
clone_size: few
j_call: TRBJ1-4
cdr3_nt: TGTGCCTGGAGTCCCTACCCCCGGCGAGGCGAAAAACTGTTTTTT
cdr3_aa: CAWSPYPRRGEKLFF

v_call: TRBV3-1/TRBV3-2
d_call: .
clone_size: .
j_call: TRBJ1-6
cdr3_nt: TGTGCCAGCAGCCAAGATGAGAGCCTCCACTTT
cdr3_aa: CASSQDESLHF

v_call: TRBV14
d_call: TRBD1
clone_size: .
j_call: TRBJ1-2
cdr3_nt: TGTGCCAGCAGGCCCGGGACAGGAGGCTATGGCTACACCTTC
cdr3_aa: CASRPGTGGYGYTF

v_call: TRBV2
d_call: TRBD2
clone_size: .
j_call: TRBJ2-7
cdr3_nt: TGTGCCAGCTTCCGAAGCGGGGACTCCTACGAGCAGTACTTC
cdr3_aa: CASFRSGDSYEQYF

v_call: TRBV28
d_call: TRBD2
clone_size: .
j_call: TRBJ2-7
cdr3_nt: TGTGCCAGCACCTTACGGGTCTCCGGACTAGCGGGTTTTCGGGACGAGCAGTACTTC
cdr3_aa: CASTLRVSGLAGFRDEQYF

v_call: TRBV11-2
d_call: TRBD1
clone_size: .
j_call: TRBJ2-7
cdr3_nt: TGTGCCAGCAGCAGCTCAGGGGGCTCCTACGAGCAGTACTTC
cdr3_aa: CASSSSGGSYEQYF

v_call: TRBV27
d_call: .
clone_size: few
j_call: TRBJ2-7
cdr3_nt: TGTGCCAGCAGGACAGGTGCCGAACCCTACGAGCAGTACTTC
cdr3_aa: CASRTGAEPYEQYF

v_call: TRBV20-1
d_call: .
clone_size: .
j_call: TRBJ1-1
cdr3_nt: TGCAGTGGTAGTCAGGGGCGTTGGAACACTGAAGCTTTCTTT
cdr3_aa: CSGSQGRWNTEAFF

v_call: TRBV4-1
d_call: .
clone_size: .
j_call: TRBJ1-4
cdr3_nt: TGCGCCAGCAGCCAACTACTACAGGGTGATAATGAAAAACTGTTTTTT
cdr3_aa: CASSQLLQGDNEKLFF

v_call: TRBV2
d_call: .
clone_size: .
j_call: TRBJ2-2
cdr3_nt: TGTGCCAGCAGTTTGTACACCACCGGGGAGCTGTTTTTT
cdr3_aa: CASSLYTTGELFF

v_call: TRBV7-2
d_call: TRBD1
clone_size: .
j_call: TRBJ1-6
cdr3_nt: TGTGCCAGCAGTCCTGGACAGGGAGGTTCACCCCTCCACTTT
cdr3_aa: CASSPGQGGSPLHF

v_call: TRBV2
d_call: .
clone_size: .
j_call: TRBJ1-2
cdr3_nt: TGTGCTGCGCCGGGAGCGGGGTATGGCTACACCTTC
cdr3_aa: CAAPGAGYGYTF

v_call: TRBV18
d_call: TRBD1
clone_size: .
j_call: TRBJ1-2
cdr3_nt: TGTGCCAGCTCCCCGGGACAGGGAAACTATGGCTACACCTTC
cdr3_aa: CASSPGQGNYGYTF

v_call: TRBV3-1/TRBV3-2
d_call: TRBD1
clone_size: few
j_call: TRBJ1-5
cdr3_nt: TGTGCCAGCAGCCAAGGGACAGGGGTGATTCAGCCCCAGCATTTT
cdr3_aa: CASSQGTGVIQPQHF

v_call: TRBV2
d_call: .
clone_size: .
j_call: TRBJ2-7
cdr3_nt: TGTGCCAGCAGTGTTTGGAGGGCTGAGCAGTACTTC
cdr3_aa: CASSVWRAEQYF

v_call: TRBV7-9
d_call: .
clone_size: .
j_call: TRBJ1-5
cdr3_nt: TGTGCCAGCAGCCCTGGAGGGTTTGGCAATCAGCCCCAGCATTTT
cdr3_aa: CASSPGGFGNQPQHF

v_call: TRBV4-2
d_call: .
clone_size: .
j_call: TRBJ2-7
cdr3_nt: TGTGCCAGCAGCCAAGAATCGTGGCACGCGGAGGAGCAGTACTTC
cdr3_aa: CASSQESWHAEEQYF

v_call: TRBV9
d_call: .
clone_size: .
j_call: TRBJ2-2
cdr3_nt: TGTGCCAGCAGCGTAGAGGACGGAGGGTACACCGGGGAGCTGTTTTTT
cdr3_aa: CASSVEDGGYTGELFF

v_call: TRBV18
d_call: TRBD1
clone_size: .
j_call: TRBJ2-2
cdr3_nt: TGTGCCAGCTCACCGGGACAGGATTTCGCCGGGGAGCTGTTTTTT
cdr3_aa: CASSPGQDFAGELFF

v_call: TRBV30
d_call: TRBD1
clone_size: .
j_call: TRBJ1-5
cdr3_nt: TGTGCCTGGAGTGGGGCAGGGGGCGATCAGCCCCAGCATTTT
cdr3_aa: CAWSGAGGDQPQHF

v_call: TRBV3-1/TRBV3-2
d_call: TRBD2
clone_size: .
j_call: TRBJ2-1
cdr3_nt: TGTGCCAGCAGCCAAGACGGGGGGGCTTACAATGAGCAGTTCTTC
cdr3_aa: CASSQDGGAYNEQFF

v_call: TRBV10-3
d_call: TRBD1
clone_size: .
j_call: TRBJ1-1
cdr3_nt: TGTGCCATCAGAGATGGGGACAGAACTAACACTGAAGCTTTCTTT
cdr3_aa: CAIRDGDRTNTEAFF

v_call: TRBV10-3
d_call: .
clone_size: once
j_call: TRBJ1-1
cdr3_nt: TGTGCCATCAGTGAGTCGAGGGTCAACTCAAACTTGAACACTGAAGCTTTCTTT
cdr3_aa: CAISESRVNSNLNTEAFF

v_call: TRBV3-1/TRBV3-2
d_call: .
clone_size: .
j_call: TRBJ2-6
cdr3_nt: TGTGCCAGCAGCCATCTCAGGGTTCCTGGGGCCAACGTCCTGACTTTC
cdr3_aa: CASSHLRVPGANVLTF

v_call: TRBV10-3
d_call: .
clone_size: .
j_call: TRBJ2-2
cdr3_nt: TGTGCCATCAGTGCCCAATTGGGGGGAACGAACACCGGGGAGCTGTTTTTT
cdr3_aa: CAISAQLGGTNTGELFF

v_call: TRBV5-5
d_call: .
clone_size: once
j_call: TRBJ1-3
cdr3_nt: TGTGCCAGCAGCTCTAGAACGGTTGGAAACACCATATATTTT
cdr3_aa: CASSSRTVGNTIYF

v_call: TRBV5-1
d_call: TRBD2
clone_size: .
j_call: TRBJ2-1
cdr3_nt: TGCGCCAGCAGAGCTACCGCCCTAGCGGGGGTCAGCTCCTACAATGAGCAGTTCTTC
cdr3_aa: CASRATALAGVSSYNEQFF

v_call: TRBV10-3
d_call: TRBD2
clone_size: .
j_call: TRBJ2-1
cdr3_nt: TGTGCCATCAGCGCTAGCGGGGCACTTGAGCAGTTCTTC
cdr3_aa: CAISASGALEQFF

v_call: TRBV29-1
d_call: .
clone_size: .
j_call: TRBJ1-3
cdr3_nt: TGCAGCGTTGGGGGGCCCCTAAACTCTGGAAACACCATATATTTT
cdr3_aa: CSVGGPLNSGNTIYF

v_call: TRBV4-1
d_call: .
clone_size: .
j_call: TRBJ1-2
cdr3_nt: TGCGCCAGCAGCCACCCCGGACAGTCCGACTATGGCTACACCTTC
cdr3_aa: CASSHPGQSDYGYTF

v_call: TRBV9
d_call: .
clone_size: .
j_call: TRBJ2-3
cdr3_nt: TGTGCCAGCAGCGCGACTAGGGCAGATACGCAGTATTTT
cdr3_aa: CASSATRADTQYF

v_call: TRBV5-1
d_call: .
clone_size: .
j_call: TRBJ2-6
cdr3_nt: TGCGCCAGCAGCTTGTCAACAGGTGGGGCCAACGTCCTGACTTTC
cdr3_aa: CASSLSTGGANVLTF

v_call: TRBV18
d_call: .
clone_size: .
j_call: TRBJ2-5
cdr3_nt: TGTGCCAGCTCACTCTTAGGACCGGAGGGGTTTGGAGAGACCCAGTACTTC
cdr3_aa: CASSLLGPEGFGETQYF

v_call: TRBV28
d_call: TRBD2
clone_size: .
j_call: TRBJ2-1
cdr3_nt: TGTGCCAGCAGTTCTCTTGACGGGGGGGATTGGGAGCAGTTCTTC
cdr3_aa: CASSSLDGGDWEQFF

v_call: TRBV5-4
d_call: TRBD1
clone_size: once
j_call: TRBJ1-1
cdr3_nt: TGTGCCAGCAACACCCAGGGGGTGGCCACTGAAGCTTTCTTT
cdr3_aa: CASNTQGVATEAFF

v_call: TRBV7-2
d_call: .
clone_size: .
j_call: TRBJ2-7
cdr3_nt: TGTGCCAGCAGCTTAGGACTATCCTACGAGCAGTACTTC
cdr3_aa: CASSLGLSYEQYF

v_call: TRBV29-1
d_call: .
clone_size: .
j_call: TRBJ2-2
cdr3_nt: TGCAGCGCTGGCGGGCCAGGGGACACCGGGGAGCTGTTTTTT
cdr3_aa: CSAGGPGDTGELFF

v_call: TRBV6-5
d_call: TRBD1
clone_size: .
j_call: TRBJ2-2
cdr3_nt: TGTGCCAGCACCCAGGACAGGGGCAACGGGGAGCTGTTTTTT
cdr3_aa: CASTQDRGNGELFF

v_call: TRBV6-5
d_call: .
clone_size: .
j_call: TRBJ2-7
cdr3_nt: TGTGCCAGCAGTTACTCGTATCGGAGGACTAACTACGAGCAGTACTTC
cdr3_aa: CASSYSYRRTNYEQYF

v_call: TRBV5-1
d_call: .
clone_size: .
j_call: TRBJ2-5
cdr3_nt: TGCGCCAGCAGCGACAGGGAGGAAGAGACCCAGTACTTC
cdr3_aa: CASSDREEETQYF

v_call: TRBV5-1
d_call: .
clone_size: .
j_call: TRBJ1-1
cdr3_nt: TGCGCCAGCAGCACCTCTTACAGCAACACTGAAGCTTTCTTT
cdr3_aa: CASSTSYSNTEAFF

v_call: TRBV30
d_call: TRBD1
clone_size: few
j_call: TRBJ1-6
cdr3_nt: TGTGCCTGGAGTGAACAGGGGAATAATTCACCCCTCCACTTT
cdr3_aa: CAWSEQGNNSPLHF

v_call: TRBV19
d_call: .
clone_size: .
j_call: TRBJ1-5
cdr3_nt: TGTGCCAGAGGGGGTAGCTATAGCAATCAGCCCCAGCATTTT
cdr3_aa: CARGGSYSNQPQHF

v_call: TRBV5-1
d_call: TRBD1
clone_size: .
j_call: TRBJ2-7
cdr3_nt: TGCGCCAGCAGCTGGGGGACCTCAGGGGGTGAGCAGTACTTC
cdr3_aa: CASSWGTSGGEQYF

v_call: TRBV19
d_call: .
clone_size: few
j_call: TRBJ1-3
cdr3_nt: TGTGCCAGTAGTATACAGGGAATCTCTGGAAACACCATATATTTT
cdr3_aa: CASSIQGISGNTIYF

v_call: TRBV5-3
d_call: .
clone_size: .
j_call: TRBJ1-5
cdr3_nt: TGTGCCAGAAGCTTGAGTTGGGGGCAAGTGGAGCCCCAGCATTTT
cdr3_aa: CARSLSWGQVEPQHF

v_call: TRBV30
d_call: .
clone_size: once
j_call: TRBJ2-3
cdr3_nt: TGTGCCTGGAGTCCCTACCTAGCGCCTACCACAGATACGCAGTATTTT
cdr3_aa: CAWSPYLAPTTDTQYF

v_call: TRBV7-6
d_call: .
clone_size: .
j_call: TRBJ2-7
cdr3_nt: TGTGCCAGCAGCCCCCGACTAAACTTGTTCTACGAGCAGTACTTC
cdr3_aa: CASSPRLNLFYEQYF

v_call: TRBV9
d_call: TRBD1
clone_size: .
j_call: TRBJ2-5
cdr3_nt: TGTGCCAGCAGCGTATCCCCGACAGGGGGGGAGACCCAGTACTTC
cdr3_aa: CASSVSPTGGETQYF

v_call: TRBV10-2
d_call: .
clone_size: .
j_call: TRBJ1-2
cdr3_nt: TGCGCCAGCAGTGGAGGGAGGGACTATGGCTACACCTTC
cdr3_aa: CASSGGRDYGYTF

v_call: TRBV19
d_call: .
clone_size: .
j_call: TRBJ2-4
cdr3_nt: TGTGCCAGTAGGCGCACGGGGGGCCGGGGCATTCAGTACTTC
cdr3_aa: CASRRTGGRGIQYF

v_call: TRBV15
d_call: .
clone_size: once
j_call: TRBJ1-2
cdr3_nt: TGTGCCACCAGCGGCGGACAGCTCAACTATGGCTACACCTTC
cdr3_aa: CATSGGQLNYGYTF

v_call: TRBV27
d_call: TRBD1
clone_size: .
j_call: TRBJ1-5
cdr3_nt: TGTGCCAGCAGTGGGACAGGGTGGTTTGGTCAGCCCCAGCATTTT
cdr3_aa: CASSGTGWFGQPQHF